Listed here is a single TCR beta chain. Sequencing used immunoSEQ multiplex PCR; TCRdb keeps in-frame clones, though not all of them. The repertoire holds about 82,000 clones, with over 90% as singletons. The data originate from a study of control samples from healthy donors and cancer patients. CDR1 and CDR2 from the germline V gene are MNHNS and SASEGT. This CDR3 has 15 residues. With 2 bases clipped from V and 9 bases from J, the junction kept 7 bases outside the gene matches. The sample taken for sequencing was blood. This chain joins TRBV6-1 and TRBJ1-6, with 7 positions matching TRBD1. The TCR sequence derives from a woman in her late teens or twenties in good health. CDR3 sequence (DNA): TGTGCCAGCAGTGAAAGGACAGGACTGCCTTCACCCCTCCACTTT. Encoded protein: CASSERTGLPSPLHF.